The rows below give T cell receptor beta chains drawn from one sample of a study of shared clonotypes between healthy human individuals. Some clones are missing from TCRdb's copy, which holds only in-frame ones; the method was immunoSEQ multiplex PCR. This table has roughly 500,000 clones, 78% appearing once. Sequencing used PBMCs. The source of these receptors is a woman aged 40-49 years in good health. Some clones in this sample may be carry-over from other donors' samples. Each CDR3 is given with its conserved first and last residue. Each record gives: J gene, clone size, D gene, V gene, CDR3 DNA, CDR3 protein. The D gene is left open where the match is weak. Clone size is shown for a subset of rows, as once, few, many or a class of expanded clone.

J gene: TRBJ2-7
clone size: NA
D gene: NA
V gene: TRBV6-1
CDR3 DNA: TGTGCCAGCGGGGCTAGCGTTTCCTACGAGCAGTACTTC
CDR3 protein: CASGASVSYEQYF

J gene: TRBJ2-2
clone size: NA
D gene: NA
V gene: TRBV5-1
CDR3 DNA: TGCGCCAGCAGCTTGGCGGAGGGGCTAACCGGGGAGCTGTTTTTT
CDR3 protein: CASSLAEGLTGELFF

J gene: TRBJ2-7
clone size: NA
D gene: TRBD1
V gene: TRBV18
CDR3 DNA: TGTGCCAGCTCACCGTCCGGGACAGGGGTCGACGAGCAGTACTTC
CDR3 protein: CASSPSGTGVDEQYF

J gene: TRBJ2-2
clone size: few
D gene: NA
V gene: TRBV5-8
CDR3 DNA: TGTGCCAGCAGCCTCCTGGGTACCGGGGAGCTGTTTTTT
CDR3 protein: CASSLLGTGELFF

J gene: TRBJ2-7
clone size: few
D gene: NA
V gene: TRBV7-3
CDR3 DNA: TGTGCCAGCAGCTCCGACTCAGCAGGCGAGCAGTACTTC
CDR3 protein: CASSSDSAGEQYF

J gene: TRBJ1-4
clone size: NA
D gene: NA
V gene: TRBV4-2
CDR3 DNA: TGTGCCAGCAGCCAAGTTGAGACGTTGGGAGGTGAAAAACTGTTTTTT
CDR3 protein: CASSQVETLGGEKLFF

J gene: TRBJ2-7
clone size: few
D gene: NA
V gene: TRBV11-2
CDR3 DNA: TGTGCCAGCAGCTTAGATAGTAGCAGGATCGCCTACGAGCAGTACTTC
CDR3 protein: CASSLDSSRIAYEQYF

J gene: TRBJ2-5
clone size: NA
D gene: TRBD2
V gene: TRBV2
CDR3 DNA: TGTGCCAGCAGTCGTGGACTAGCCCCAGAGACCCAGTACTTC
CDR3 protein: CASSRGLAPETQYF

J gene: TRBJ1-6
clone size: NA
D gene: NA
V gene: TRBV30
CDR3 DNA: TGTGCCTGGAGTGGCCAGGTGAATTCACCCCTCCACTTT
CDR3 protein: CAWSGQVNSPLHF

J gene: TRBJ2-2
clone size: NA
D gene: NA
V gene: TRBV9
CDR3 DNA: TGTGCCAGCAGCGTAGCTGCGGGCACCGGGGAGCTGTTTTTT
CDR3 protein: CASSVAAGTGELFF

J gene: TRBJ1-4
clone size: NA
D gene: TRBD1
V gene: TRBV30
CDR3 DNA: TGTGCCTGGAGTTCCCGGACAGGGCGTAATGAAAAACTGTTTTTT
CDR3 protein: CAWSSRTGRNEKLFF

J gene: TRBJ2-1
clone size: NA
D gene: TRBD2
V gene: TRBV18
CDR3 DNA: TGTGCCAGCTCACCAGCGACGGGGGGTTACAATGAGCAGTTCTTC
CDR3 protein: CASSPATGGYNEQFF

J gene: TRBJ2-3
clone size: NA
D gene: NA
V gene: TRBV5-1
CDR3 DNA: TGCGCCAGCAGCCCCGGACAAAACACAGATACGCAGTATTTT
CDR3 protein: CASSPGQNTDTQYF

J gene: TRBJ1-6
clone size: once
D gene: NA
V gene: TRBV5-1
CDR3 DNA: TGCGCCAGCAGCGAGGGCCCGAATTCACCCCTCCACTTT
CDR3 protein: CASSEGPNSPLHF

J gene: TRBJ2-1
clone size: NA
D gene: NA
V gene: TRBV19
CDR3 DNA: TGTGCCAGTACCCAAGGACACCTGGGCTATGAGCAGTTCTTC
CDR3 protein: CASTQGHLGYEQFF

J gene: TRBJ2-3
clone size: NA
D gene: NA
V gene: TRBV30
CDR3 DNA: TGTGCCTGGAGTGGGGGTTTGACAGATACGCAGTATTTT
CDR3 protein: CAWSGGLTDTQYF

J gene: TRBJ1-2
clone size: NA
D gene: TRBD1
V gene: TRBV28
CDR3 DNA: TGTGCCAGCAGTTTAACAGGGGCTCCGCATAACTATGGCTACACCTTC
CDR3 protein: CASSLTGAPHNYGYTF

J gene: TRBJ1-5
clone size: few
D gene: NA
V gene: TRBV30
CDR3 DNA: TGTGCCTGGAGTGCCAGGGGCGGCAATCAGCCCCAGCATTTT
CDR3 protein: CAWSARGGNQPQHF

J gene: TRBJ1-4
clone size: once
D gene: TRBD1
V gene: TRBV30
CDR3 DNA: TGTGCCTGCGACAGGGACACAACTAATGAAAAACTGTTTTTT
CDR3 protein: CACDRDTTNEKLFF

J gene: TRBJ2-6
clone size: NA
D gene: TRBD2
V gene: TRBV27
CDR3 DNA: TGTGCCAGCACCCCGGGACTAGCGGGTTCCTCTGGGGCCAACGTCCTGACTTTC
CDR3 protein: CASTPGLAGSSGANVLTF

J gene: TRBJ1-4
clone size: few
D gene: NA
V gene: TRBV30
CDR3 DNA: TGTGCCTGGAGTGTGGGCCTTAATGAAAAACTGTTTTTT
CDR3 protein: CAWSVGLNEKLFF

J gene: TRBJ2-7
clone size: NA
D gene: TRBD2
V gene: TRBV9
CDR3 DNA: TGTGCCAGCAGCCGAGGACTAGCCTACGAGCAGTACTTC
CDR3 protein: CASSRGLAYEQYF

J gene: TRBJ2-7
clone size: few
D gene: TRBD2
V gene: TRBV7-2
CDR3 DNA: TGTGCCAGCAGTCGCGGACTAGTCTCCTACGAGCAGTACTTC
CDR3 protein: CASSRGLVSYEQYF